The text below deals with one T cell receptor (beta chain). The antigen it recognizes is unknown. The sample holds no much larger clone one base away, and base qualities are not on file. This sample includes further DNA sequences coding for the same CDR3. The data were taken from a study of OX40 agonist ivuxolimab in advanced cancers. Looking at the study overall: The costimulatory receptor OX40 (CD134) was targeted by ivuxolimab, a fully human IgG2 agonistic monoclonal antibody. Intravenous ivuxolimab was administered to patients every 2 weeks at six dose levels: 0.01, 0.1, 0.3, 1.5, 3 and 10 mg/kg. The paper covers the monotherapy dose-escalation part of the phase I ivuxolimab trial, which included N ≈ 50 patients. Patients were allowed to have had prior anti-PD-1, anti-PD-L1 or anti-CTLA-4 therapy, and around 40% of the dose-escalation patients had previously received checkpoint inhibitors. In the dose-escalation cohort, 70% to 85% of patients were male, and the mean age was approximately 60 years with a range of about 20 to 90. Among the 52 dose-escalation patients, 19 had hepatocellular carcinoma, 15 or so melanoma, 9 renal cell carcinoma and 9 head and neck cancer. Peripheral TCRbeta sequencing aimed to test whether ivuxolimab altered TCR sequence diversity and caused clonal T-cell expansion. Partial responses occurred in three dose-escalation patients: two with cutaneous melanoma and one with hepatocellular carcinoma. On the study overall, not on this receptor specifically: The antigen specificity of the clonally expanded peripheral T cells was not determined. After ivuxolimab, CD8+ T cells had more expanded clones than CD4+ T cells on average. In the 0.1-3.0 mg/kg groups, partial responders had among the lowest normalized peripheral clonal expansion, particularly in CD8+ T cells. At doses from 0.1 to 3.0 mg/kg, clonal expansion was seen in both CD4+ and CD8+ blood T cells between baseline and week 6. Low levels of normalized T-cell clonal expansion were also shown by some nonresponding patients.

For sequencing of the TCRbeta CDR3 region, genomic DNA was extracted from the sorted cells. TCRbeta CDR3 regions were sequenced using the immunoSEQ Assay. TCRdb holds this immuneACCESS table with in-frame rearrangements only. Some clones are missing; in checked studies, unresolved V genes explain under half, and the rest has no known cause. The sample yields about 82,000 clones; just under 95% were counted once. Jointly, the top ten make up over 0.55% of the sample. The trial excluded patients who had a history of autoimmune disease or were on systemic immunosuppression. In every dose cohort, peripheral blood was drawn for TCR sequencing at baseline, cycle 4 day 1, and cycle 7 day 1. Samples came from an open-label, multicenter, first-in-human phase I dose-escalation trial of ivuxolimab. Adults with locally advanced or metastatic melanoma, renal cell, hepatocellular, or head and neck squamous cell carcinoma were enrolled in the trial. Before TCR sequencing, CD4+ T cells and CD8+ T cells from peripheral blood were sorted into separate populations.

The input for sequencing was CD4+ or CD8+ T cells sorted from blood, taken in a trial of the OX40 agonist ivuxolimab. This TCR derives from an adult with an advanced solid tumor such as melanoma, head and neck, liver or kidney cancer.

CDR3 reads: CASSYSTLNYGYTF. The DNA reads TGTGCCAGCAGTTACTCGACTCTTAACTATGGCTACACCTTC. The receptor chain draws on TRBV6-5 and TRBJ1-2; confidence is insufficient to name the D gene. Relative to germline, V is 0 bases shorter and J is 1 base shorter, with 6 bases between their ends. Taken from the germline V gene, the CDR1 and CDR2 loops are MNHEY and SVGAGI. The CDR3 spans 14 residues, from the cysteine through the phenylalanine. Of the read, only the CDR3 DNA is kept; its 42 bases are in frame from base 1.